These 20 T cell receptor beta chains were sequenced from one sample in a study of shared clonotypes between healthy human individuals. The data were produced by immunoSEQ multiplex PCR, yet TCRdb's version contains in-frame clones alone and is incomplete. In the table there are 1.4 million or so clones, roughly 98.5% of which are singletons. The specimen was naive CD4+ T cells sorted from blood. Stated subset: CD45RA+ positively selected. These TCRs come from a man aged 25-45 years in good health.

With regard to this clone: In the same sample, other DNA sequences code for this CDR3. This chain links TRBV30 with TRBJ2-7; maybe TRBD1 (6 bases). The V gene's germline CDR1 is GTSNPN and CDR2 SVGIG (reference sequence). V was trimmed by 1 base and J by 4 bases, leaving 8 bases between them. The CDR3 has 12 residues. This CDR3 is CAWSAGTYEQYF. The DNA for the CDR3 is TGTGCCTGGAGTGCTGGGACATACGAGCAGTACTTC.

A word on this clone: This specimen includes other DNA sequences encoding the same CDR3. This rearrangement joins TRBV2 to TRBJ2-7; 7 bases match TRBD2. CDR3 length: 14 residues. Looked up from germline, CDR1 is SNHLY and CDR2 is FYNNEI. The J segment lost 0 bases and the V segment lost 6 bases, leaving 5 bases of the junction unmatched. CDR3 in amino acids: CASSERGLSYEQYF. The CDR3 bases are TGTGCCAGCAGCGAGCGGGGCCTCTCCTACGAGCAGTACTTC.

The V and J genes are TRBV18 and TRBJ2-2; D uncertain. Germline V gene sequence: CDR1 KGHSH, CDR2 LQKENI. With 2 bases removed from V and 3 bases from J, the gap between germline ends came to 16 bases. This CDR3 has 17 amino acids. As DNA, the CDR3 is TGTGCCAGCTCACCATACAAGCTTTTGGCGGACACCGGGGAGCTGTTTTTT. Translating gives CASSPYKLLADTGELFF.

The V and J genes are TRBV28 and TRBJ1-4; tentative D call: TRBD1 (5 bases). V lost 5 bases and J lost 8, with 15 bases in between. Germline CDR1 reads MDHEN; CDR2 reads SYDVKM. The CDR3 loop spans 14 amino acids. This CDR3 reads CASSATGHREKLFF. For the CDR3, the DNA is TGTGCCAGCAGTGCAACAGGCCATCGGGAAAAACTGTTTTTT.

The rearrangement joins TRBV27 to TRBJ2-5; a possible D gene is TRBD1 (6 bases). Germline V CDR1 and CDR2: MNHEY, SMNVEV (reference sequence). The V end lost 5 bases, the J end lost 5 bases, and 15 bases lay between the germline ends. This CDR3 has 14 amino acids. The CDR3 protein is CASSRQALGETQYF. DNA of the CDR3: TGTGCCAGCAGTAGACAGGCCTTAGGGGAGACCCAGTACTTC.

The CDR3, as DNA: TGTGCCAGCTCCCTTGGAAGATACAATGAGCAGTTCTTC. Amino acids: CASSLGRYNEQFF. This sequence joins TRBV27 and TRBJ2-1; D call uncertain. Deletions cut 8 bases from V and 4 bases from J, with 12 bases between. The CDR3 sequence is 13 residues long. From germline, CDR1 is MNHEY and CDR2 SMNVEV (reference sequence).

The chain joins TRBV7-8 to TRBJ2-3; D is uncertain. Between the trimmed V and J ends, which lost 3 bases and 0 bases, there was a span of 7 bases. Germline V gene lookup returns CDR1 SGHVS and CDR2 FQNEAQ. The CDR3 is 14 amino acids. The CDR3 bases are TGTGCCAGCAGCTTTTATCAGAGCACAGATACGCAGTATTTT. Translation gives CASSFYQSTDTQYF.

This clone was observed once. Additional DNA sequences in this sample encode the identical CDR3. The V call is TRBV11-2, the J call TRBJ2-7, with D hard to call. V was clipped by 1 base and J by 3 bases, with 10 bases between them. CDR1 and CDR2 (germline): SGHAT, FQNNGV. The CDR3 loop spans 14 amino acids. CDR3 protein: CASSLAPRGYEQYF. The DNA of the CDR3 is TGTGCCAGCAGCTTAGCACCCCGAGGCTACGAGCAGTACTTC.

The chain joins TRBV11-3 to TRBJ2-2, with 7 bases that match TRBD1. Germline V lookup: CDR1 SGHNT, CDR2 YENEEA. This CDR3 contains 16 residues. V lost 0 bases to trimming and J lost 5 bases; unmatched junction nucleotides: 6. CDR3 sequence: CASSLDSGGSTGELFF. DNA of the CDR3: TGTGCCAGCAGCTTAGATTCAGGGGGAAGTACCGGGGAGCTGTTTTTT.

The count of this clone is one. The chain is built from TRBV11-2 and TRBJ2-2, with TRBD1 as a possible D gene (6 bases). The germline V gene encodes CDR1 SGHAT and CDR2 FQNNGV. The CDR3 length is 15 residues. V shed 4 bases and J shed 4 bases, with 13 bases lying between them. CDR3 in amino acids: CASSSRDTFTGELFF. CDR3 nucleotides: TGTGCCAGCAGCTCCCGGGACACATTCACCGGGGAGCTGTTTTTT.

The CDR3 reads CASSLTQGLGGSNQPQHF. For the CDR3, the DNA is TGTGCCAGCAGTCTTACGCAAGGCCTAGGGGGTAGCAATCAGCCCCAGCATTTT. J is TRBJ1-5 and V is TRBV28, with D possibly being TRBD1 (6 bases). Germline CDR1 and CDR2: MDHEN and SYDVKM. The germline V and J ends were trimmed by 5 bases and 0 bases, with 20 bases remaining between them. The CDR3 runs 18 residues.

The J gene is TRBJ2-1, the V gene TRBV10-3; maybe TRBD2 (5 bases). Per the germline V gene, CDR1 is ENHRY and CDR2 is SYGVKD. The CDR3 loop spans 13 amino acids. Trimming left V 7 bases short and J 5 bases short, with 12 bases between. The CDR3: CAITARSDNEQFF. Here the CDR3 DNA reads TGTGCCATCACCGCCCGTAGCGACAATGAGCAGTTCTTC.

The chain uses TRBV7-2 and TRBJ1-1, with D hard to call. V was trimmed by 4 bases and J by 6 bases, leaving 12 bases between them. Germline lookup yields CDR1 SGHTA and CDR2 FQGNSA. The CDR3 spans 13 residues. This CDR3 is CASSSDGSPEAFF. In DNA, the CDR3 is TGTGCCAGCAGCTCAGACGGGAGTCCTGAAGCTTTCTTT.

The V call is TRBV10-2, the J call TRBJ1-5; D is unclear. The length of the CDR3 is 13 residues. Germline assignment: CDR1 WSHSY and CDR2 SAAADI. The V gene lost 2 bases and the J gene lost 9 bases, with 11 bases spanning the gap. The CDR3 DNA reads TGCGCCAGCAGTGAGACCCGGGGTACGCCCCAGCATTTT. Its translation is CASSETRGTPQHF.

This clone was seen only once. This sequence joins TRBV4-1 and TRBJ2-5; 12 bases match TRBD2. Germline CDR1 is MGHRA and CDR2 is YSYEKL. Trimming took 3 bases from V and 2 from J; bases not matched to a gene: 10. The CDR3 sequence is 18 residues long. The chain's CDR3 is CASSHLPGLAGFQETQYF. The CDR3 DNA reads TGCGCCAGCAGCCATCTTCCCGGACTAGCGGGGTTTCAAGAGACCCAGTACTTC.

J is TRBJ2-7 and V is TRBV28; D may match TRBD1 or TRBD2 (5 bases each). CDR1 and CDR2 (germline): MDHEN, SYDVKM. Trimming took off 2 bases at V and 3 bases at J, with 17 bases between the two ends. There are 16 residues in the CDR3. The DNA of the CDR3 is TGTGCCAGCAGTTTAGACGTGGGGACGGAAGACTACGAGCAGTACTTC. Its protein is CASSLDVGTEDYEQYF.

The CDR3 protein is CASTQRGPRSYNEQFF. The CDR3 nucleotides read TGTGCCAGCACCCAAAGGGGGCCGCGTTCCTACAATGAGCAGTTCTTC. This chain links TRBV7-8 with TRBJ2-1; 7 bases are a match to TRBD1. Trimming took 7 bases from V and 1 from J; bases not matched to a gene: 10. The germline V gene has CDR1 SGHVS and CDR2 FQNEAQ. The CDR3 contains 16 residues.

The chain employs TRBV4-1 and TRBJ1-2; a weak D match, TRBD1 (6 bases). The CDR3 is made up of 15 amino acids. V dropped 1 base and J dropped 6 bases, with 15 bases sitting between them. The germline V gene has CDR1 MGHRA and CDR2 YSYEKL. The DNA for the CDR3 is TGCGCCAGCAGCCAAGTCACAGGGCGAACCCATGGCTACACCTTC. Protein sequence: CASSQVTGRTHGYTF.

This clone has just one count. The gene calls are TRBV27 and TRBJ2-5, with 7 bases fitting TRBD1. J gave up 5 bases and V 6 bases, and 3 bases lay outside the gene matches. The germline CDR1 and CDR2 sequences are MNHEY and SMNVEV (reference sequence). The CDR3 has 12 residues. CDR3 region: CASRTGRETQYF. CDR3 nucleotide sequence: TGTGCCAGCAGGACAGGGCGGGAGACCCAGTACTTC.

The chain employs TRBV4-3 and TRBJ2-1, with 8 bases fitting TRBD2. J was trimmed by 7 bases and V by 4 bases; bases with no gene match: 15. Germline V gene sequence: CDR1 LGHNA, CDR2 YSLEER. The CDR3 has 17 amino acids. DNA of the CDR3: TGCGCCAGCAGCCGGGTGGAAGGAGCGGGAGCCTTTAATGAGCAGTTCTTC. Amino acids: CASSRVEGAGAFNEQFF.